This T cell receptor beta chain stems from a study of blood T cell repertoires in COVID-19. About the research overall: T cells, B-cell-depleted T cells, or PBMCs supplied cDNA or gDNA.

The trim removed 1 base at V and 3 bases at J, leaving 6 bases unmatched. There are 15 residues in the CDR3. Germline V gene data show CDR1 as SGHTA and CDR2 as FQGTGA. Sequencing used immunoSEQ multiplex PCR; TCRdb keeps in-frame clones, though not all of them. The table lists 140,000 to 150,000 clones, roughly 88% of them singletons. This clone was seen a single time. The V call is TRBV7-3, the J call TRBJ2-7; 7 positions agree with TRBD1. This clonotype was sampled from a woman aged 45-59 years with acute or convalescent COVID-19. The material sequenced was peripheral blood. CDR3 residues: CASSLSLAGGYEQYF. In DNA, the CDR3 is TGTGCCAGCAGCTTAAGTCTCGCAGGGGGCTACGAGCAGTACTTC.